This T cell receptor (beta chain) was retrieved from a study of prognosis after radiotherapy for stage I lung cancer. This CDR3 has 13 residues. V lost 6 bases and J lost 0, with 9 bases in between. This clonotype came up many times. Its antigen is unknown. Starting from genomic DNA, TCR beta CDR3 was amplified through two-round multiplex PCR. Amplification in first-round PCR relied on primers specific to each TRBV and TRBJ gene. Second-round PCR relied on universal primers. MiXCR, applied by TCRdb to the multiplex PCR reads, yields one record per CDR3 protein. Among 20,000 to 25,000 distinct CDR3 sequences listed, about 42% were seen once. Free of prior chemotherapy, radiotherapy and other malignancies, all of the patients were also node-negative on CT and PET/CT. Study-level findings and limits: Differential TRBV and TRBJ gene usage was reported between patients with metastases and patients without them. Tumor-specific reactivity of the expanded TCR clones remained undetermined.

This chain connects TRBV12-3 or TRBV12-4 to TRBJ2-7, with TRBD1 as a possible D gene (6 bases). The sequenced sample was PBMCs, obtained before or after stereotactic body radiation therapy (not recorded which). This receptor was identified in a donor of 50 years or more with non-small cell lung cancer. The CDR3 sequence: CASRKQGSYEQYF. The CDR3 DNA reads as TGTGCCAGCAGGAAACAGGGCTCCTACGAGCAGTACTTC.